These 27 T cell receptor beta chains share one sample of origin, sequenced in a study of OX40 agonist ivuxolimab in advanced cancers. The method was immunoSEQ multiplex PCR; TCRdb's version includes in-frame clones alone and lacks a portion of them. Among fewer than 50,000 clones listed, about 81% were seen once. This specimen was CD4+ or CD8+ T cells sorted from blood, taken in a trial of the OX40 agonist ivuxolimab. The receptors come from an adult with an advanced solid tumor such as melanoma, head and neck, liver or kidney cancer.

V usage is TRBV2 and J usage is TRBJ2-1; 9 bases agree with TRBD1. Germline lookup yields CDR1 SNHLY and CDR2 FYNNEI. The CDR3 contains 13 residues. V trimming: 8 bases; J trimming: 5 bases; junction bases outside the gene matches: 4. Here the CDR3 reads CASVWDRDNEQFF. As DNA, the CDR3 is TGTGCCAGCGTCTGGGACAGGGACAATGAGCAGTTCTTC. Combining the CDR3 with reference TRBV2 and TRBJ2-1 gives the whole variable domain EPEVTQTPSHQVTQMGQEVILRCVPISNHLYFYWYRQILGQKVEFLVSFYNNEISEKSEIFDDQFSVERPDGSNFTLKIRSTKLEDSAMYFCASVWDRDNEQFFGPGTRLTVL.

The genes are TRBV5-1 and TRBJ2-1, with a weak D call TRBD2 (6 bases). Trimming left V 5 bases short and J 10 bases short, with 22 bases between. CDR1 is SGHRS, CDR2 YFSETQ, per germline. The CDR3 consists of 15 residues. The CDR3 protein is CASRFGTEPGREQFF. The CDR3 DNA sequence: TGCGCCAGCAGATTTGGTACCGAGCCCGGGAGAGAGCAGTTCTTC.

This chain joins TRBV5-4 and TRBJ1-1; D ambiguous. V was cut by 5 bases and J by 4 bases, with 15 bases left in between. The CDR3 covers 14 residues. Germline lookup yields CDR1 SGHNT and CDR2 YYREEE (reference sequence). In DNA, the CDR3 is TGTGCCAGCAGGGCGGAGGGATACGGCACTGAAGCTTTCTTT. Translating gives CASRAEGYGTEAFF.

The gene calls are TRBV5-1 and TRBJ2-5, with D hard to call. Germline V gene sequence: CDR1 SGHRS, CDR2 YFSETQ. There are 14 residues in the CDR3. The V and J ends lost 0 bases and 1 base respectively, with 7 bases between them. The CDR3, as DNA: TGCGCCAGCAGCTTGGTGGGCACCCAAGAGACCCAGTACTTC. This codes for CASSLVGTQETQYF.

CDR3 sequence reads: CASSVAGTSGMEQFF. The CDR3 DNA is TGTGCCAGCAGCGTAGCCGGGACTAGCGGGATGGAGCAGTTCTTC. V is TRBV9 and J is TRBJ2-1; TRBD2 matches at 13 bases. Germline-derived CDR1 and CDR2 are SGDLS and YYNGEE. The CDR3 has 15 amino acids. V gave up 0 bases and J gave up 10 bases; unmatched junction bases: 4.

V is TRBV13 and J is TRBJ2-7; 11 bases match TRBD2. There are 16 residues in the CDR3. The V and J ends lost 4 bases and 0 bases, in that order; junction bases with no gene match: 5. Looked up from germline, CDR1 is PRHDT and CDR2 is FYEKMQ (reference sequence). The CDR3 is CASSSYGTSGSYEQYF. The CDR3 DNA reads TGTGCCAGCAGCTCCTACGGGACTAGCGGCTCCTACGAGCAGTACTTC.

The CDR3 bases are TGTGCCAGCAGCTTAACCTCTACAGGAACCCAGTACTTC. It specifies CASSLTSTGTQYF. The chain combines TRBV7-3 with TRBJ2-5; tentatively, D is TRBD1 (5 bases). The germline CDR1 and CDR2 sequences are SGHTA and FQGTGA. The CDR3 contains 13 residues. V was cut by 0 bases and J by 8 bases, with 10 bases left in between.

The rearrangement links TRBV18 to TRBJ2-7; D uncertain. V was clipped by 3 bases and J by 5 bases, with 17 bases between them. The CDR3 runs to 15 residues. CDR1 and CDR2 (germline): KGHSH, LQKENI. The CDR3 nucleotides read TGTGCCAGCTCACCGGCAGGACCTTCAAGTGACGAGCAGTACTTC. It yields the protein CASSPAGPSSDEQYF. Full variable domain (remainder filled in from reference TRBV18 and TRBJ2-7): NAGVMQNPRHLVRRRGQEARLRCSPMKGHSHVYWYRQLPEEGLKFMVYLQKENIIDESGMPKERFSAEFPKEGPSILRIQQVVRGDSAAYFCASSPAGPSSDEQYFGPGTRLTVT.

The V and J genes are TRBV15 and TRBJ2-1; TRBD2 agrees at 7 bases. The CDR3 sequence is 16 residues long. CDR1 and CDR2 (germline): LNHNV, YYDKDF (reference sequence). The V and J ends lost 0 bases and 0 bases, in that order; junction bases with no gene match: 2. The CDR3 region is CATSRDGGSSYNEQFF. The CDR3 bases are TGTGCCACCAGCAGAGATGGCGGGAGCTCCTACAATGAGCAGTTCTTC.

The chain uses TRBV9 and TRBJ1-1; no clear D. Germline V gene lookup returns CDR1 SGDLS and CDR2 YYNGEE. V gave up 2 bases and J gave up 9 bases, with 14 bases separating them. The CDR3 runs 13 residues. CDR3 loop: CASSVFPSAQAFF. CDR3 DNA: TGTGCCAGCAGCGTCTTTCCGAGTGCGCAAGCTTTCTTT.

The genes are TRBV6-5 and TRBJ2-3; 11 positions match TRBD2. CDR1 is MNHEY, CDR2 SVGAGI, per germline. J gave up 2 bases and V 6 bases, and 4 bases lay outside the gene matches. The CDR3 extends over 15 amino acids. CDR3 DNA sequence: TGTGCCAGCAGACGACTAGCGGGATTCACAGATACGCAGTATTTT. Protein: CASRRLAGFTDTQYF.

CDR3 in DNA: TGTGCCAGTAGTATGGGAGGGGGACGGCCCCAGCATTTT. Translating gives CASSMGGGRPQHF. The chain carries TRBV19 and TRBJ1-5, with a possible D match to TRBD1 (6 bases). CDR3 size: 13 residues. Germline V gives CDR1 LNHDA, CDR2 SQIVND (reference sequence). V shed 3 bases and J shed 9 bases, with 12 bases lying between them.

The V gene is TRBV10-3, the J gene TRBJ2-7; the match to TRBD2 covers 7 bases. The germline CDR1 and CDR2 sequences are ENHRY and SYGVKD. With 8 bases clipped from V and 3 bases from J, the junction kept 7 bases outside the gene matches. The CDR3 totals 13 residues. The CDR3 reads CAIRGGAFYEQYF. The CDR3, as DNA: TGTGCCATCCGGGGAGGGGCCTTCTACGAGCAGTACTTC.

The chain couples TRBV2 to TRBJ2-2; a weak D match, TRBD1 (6 bases). Germline CDR1 is SNHLY and CDR2 is FYNNEI. Trimming stripped 5 bases from V and 7 bases from J, with 11 bases between. The CDR3 runs 13 residues. The CDR3 here is CASSPQGHGELFF. The CDR3 nucleotides are TGTGCCAGCAGTCCCCAGGGGCACGGGGAGCTGTTTTTT.

The rearrangement links TRBV18 to TRBJ1-1; D possibly corresponds to TRBD1 (6 bases). Trimming took off 3 bases at V and 4 bases at J, with 12 bases between the two ends. Germline CDR1 is KGHSH and CDR2 is LQKENI. This CDR3 has 14 amino acids. This CDR3 reads CASSPEIQGTEAFF. DNA for the CDR3: TGTGCCAGCTCACCGGAAATACAGGGCACTGAAGCTTTCTTT.

The V and J genes are TRBV4-1 and TRBJ2-1; D is undetermined. The CDR3 totals 15 residues. Germline V gene data show CDR1 as MGHRA and CDR2 as YSYEKL. V gave up 0 bases and J gave up 7 bases, with 13 bases separating them. The CDR3 loop reads CASSQERTYGNEQFF. The DNA for the CDR3 is TGCGCCAGCAGCCAAGAACGGACCTACGGGAATGAGCAGTTCTTC.

The chain combines TRBV4-2 with TRBJ1-4; a weak D match, TRBD1 (6 bases). The CDR3 has 17 residues. Per the germline V gene, CDR1 is LGHNA and CDR2 is YNFKEQ. The V end lost 0 bases, the J end lost 3 bases, and 14 bases lay between the germline ends. The CDR3 nucleotides read TGTGCCAGCAGCCAAGATGGGACAATCGAGGCTAATGAAAAACTGTTTTTT. It encodes CASSQDGTIEANEKLFF.

V gene TRBV19 combines with J gene TRBJ2-3; 12 bases map to TRBD2. The CDR3 runs 15 residues. With V trimmed by 6 bases and J by 2 bases, 3 bases remained unmatched. Germline CDR1 is LNHDA and CDR2 is SQIVND (reference sequence). The CDR3 coding sequence is TGTGCCAGTAGCCGACTAGCGGGGGTCACAGATACGCAGTATTTT. As protein: CASSRLAGVTDTQYF.

For this clone: The same CDR3 is also encoded by other DNA sequences in this sample. The chain has TRBV4-1 and TRBJ1-1; D perhaps matches TRBD1 (6 bases). CDR3 length: 15 amino acids. Germline V CDR1 and CDR2: MGHRA, YSYEKL. Trimming removed 1 base at V and 2 bases at J, with 11 bases between. This chain's CDR3 is CASSQGTGLNTEAFF. Here the CDR3 DNA reads TGCGCCAGCAGCCAAGGAACAGGGCTCAACACTGAAGCTTTCTTT.

CDR3 amino acids: CSVTGRYYEQYF. The CDR3 coding sequence is TGCAGCGTGACCGGGAGATACTACGAGCAGTACTTC. This chain links TRBV29-1 with TRBJ2-7, with D possibly matching TRBD2 (6 bases). Between the trimmed V and J ends, which lost 6 bases and 3 bases, there was a span of 12 bases. This CDR3 comprises 12 residues. CDR1 is SQVTM, CDR2 ANQGSEA, per germline.

This rearrangement joins TRBV7-8 to TRBJ2-2; D perhaps matches TRBD1 (5 bases). The ends were cut back, 10 bases at V and 5 bases at J, with 14 bases in the middle. Germline loops: CDR1 SGHVS, CDR2 FQNEAQ. There are 13 residues in the CDR3. The CDR3 spells CATRASGTGELFF. The CDR3 DNA reads as TGTGCCACCCGGGCCTCAGGGACCGGGGAGCTGTTTTTT.

This clone was seen more than once but under ten times. This chain connects TRBV5-1 to TRBJ1-1; weak D call: TRBD1 (5 bases). CDR3 length: 14 amino acids. Trimming removed 2 bases from V and 0 bases from J, with 8 bases in between. In germline, CDR1 is SGHRS, CDR2 YFSETQ. This CDR3 reads CASSLTGLNTEAFF. Written as DNA, the CDR3 is TGCGCCAGCAGCTTAACAGGCTTGAACACTGAAGCTTTCTTT.

The chain combines TRBV9 with TRBJ2-1; tentative D call: TRBD2 (6 bases). This CDR3 has 14 residues. Germline V lookup: CDR1 SGDLS, CDR2 YYNGEE. V was clipped by 0 bases and J by 3 bases, with 7 bases between them. CDR3 in DNA: TGTGCCAGCAGCGTAGGACTAGACTACAATGAGCAGTTCTTC. Translated: CASSVGLDYNEQFF.

The V and J genes are TRBV4-1 and TRBJ1-2, with D uncertain. V gave up 2 bases and J gave up 4 bases, with 11 bases separating them. Germline V gene sequence: CDR1 MGHRA, CDR2 YSYEKL. The CDR3 consists of 14 residues. CDR3 DNA: TGCGCCAGCAGCCAACGGTGGGAGGCCTATGGCTACACCTTC. It is translated as CASSQRWEAYGYTF.

This chain joins TRBV12-5 and TRBJ1-1; D remains unclear. Germline CDR1 and CDR2: LGHNT and FRNRAP. The CDR3 covers 14 residues. V was shortened by 1 base and J by 6 bases, with 12 bases between the two germline ends. This CDR3 reads CASGLAQIGAEAFF. In DNA form, the CDR3 reads TGTGCTAGTGGTTTGGCACAAATCGGAGCTGAAGCTTTCTTT.

This sequence joins TRBV6-5 and TRBJ2-3; 7 positions match TRBD1. Germline V CDR1 and CDR2: MNHEY, SVGAGI. V was clipped by 4 bases and J by 3 bases; unmatched bases: 1. The length of the CDR3 is 13 residues. The CDR3 reads CASSLQGTDTQYF. In DNA form, the CDR3 reads TGTGCCAGCAGTTTACAGGGGACAGATACGCAGTATTTT.

Only a few counts were recorded for this clone. V usage is TRBV27 and J usage is TRBJ2-5, with 10 bases fitting TRBD2. The trim removed 5 bases at V and 4 bases at J, leaving 4 bases unmatched. CDR3 length equals 14 residues. CDR1 MNHEY and CDR2 SMNVEV come from the germline V gene (reference sequence). CDR3 in amino acids: CASSQAGGPETQYF. The CDR3 coding sequence is TGTGCCAGCAGTCAAGCGGGAGGGCCAGAGACCCAGTACTTC.